This T cell receptor beta chain comes out of a study of glioma-infiltrating T cells. Findings of the study overall: Gliomas, especially low-grade, showed above-expected tissue-blood divergence; non-neoplastic patients showed below. Very few CDR3 sequences were shared between tissue and blood.

This clonotype was counted at least ten times. The antigen remains unidentified. The iRepertoire nested amplicon-rescue multiplex PCR amplified TCR alpha and beta CDR3s from RNA. Tissue mRNA or PBMC total RNA, 100-400 ng, went into one-step reverse transcription and amplification. TCRdb redid the calling of the multiplex PCR reads with MiXCR, one entry per CDR3 protein. The sample has approximately 100,000 distinct CDR3 sequences; less than 30% are singletons. The CDR3 extends over 16 amino acids. Germline V gene lookup returns CDR1 MDHEN and CDR2 SYDVKM. J gave up 5 bases and V 5 bases, and 12 bases lay outside the gene matches.

V and J are TRBV28 and TRBJ2-1; 7 nucleotides line up with TRBD2. This sequence was found in a human donor with low-grade glioma or glioblastoma, undergoing nonglioma brain surgery, or in good health (not recorded which). Sequenced material: glioma tissue, nonneoplastic brain tissue, or PBMCs (not recorded which). The CDR3 DNA follows: TGTGCCAGCAGTCTGGGAGGGCCGGGGGTTGACAATGAGCAGTTCTTC. Translated, it gives CASSLGGPGVDNEQFF. The full variable domain, in which reference TRBV28 and TRBJ2-1 provide the parts outside the CDR3, is DVKVTQSSRYLVKRTGEKVFLECVQDMDHENMFWYRQDPGLGLRLIYFSYDVKMKEKGDIPEGYSVSREKKERFSLILESASTNQTSMYLCASSLGGPGVDNEQFFGPGTRLTVL.